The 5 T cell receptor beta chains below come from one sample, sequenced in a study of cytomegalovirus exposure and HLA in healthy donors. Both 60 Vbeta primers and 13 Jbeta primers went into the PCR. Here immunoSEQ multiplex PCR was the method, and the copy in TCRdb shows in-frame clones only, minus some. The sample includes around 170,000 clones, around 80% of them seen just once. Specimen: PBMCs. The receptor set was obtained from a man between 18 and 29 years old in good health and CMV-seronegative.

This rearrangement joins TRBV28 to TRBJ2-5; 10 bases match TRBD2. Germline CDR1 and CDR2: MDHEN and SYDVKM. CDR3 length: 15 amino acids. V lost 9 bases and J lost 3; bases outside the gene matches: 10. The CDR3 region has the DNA TGTGCCAGTACACAAGCGGGGGGGCGTGAAGAGACCCAGTACTTC. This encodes CASTQAGGREETQYF.

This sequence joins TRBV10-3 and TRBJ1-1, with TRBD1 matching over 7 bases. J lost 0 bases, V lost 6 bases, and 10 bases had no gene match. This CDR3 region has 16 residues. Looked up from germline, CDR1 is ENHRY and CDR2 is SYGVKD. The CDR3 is CAIRDRTGTLNTEAFF. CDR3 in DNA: TGTGCCATCAGAGACCGGACAGGAACTCTGAACACTGAAGCTTTCTTT.

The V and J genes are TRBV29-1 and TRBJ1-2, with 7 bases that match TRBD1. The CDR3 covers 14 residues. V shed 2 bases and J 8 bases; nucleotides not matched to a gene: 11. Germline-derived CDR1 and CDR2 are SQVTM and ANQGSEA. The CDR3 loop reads CSVEPPGQARGYTF. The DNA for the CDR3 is TGCAGCGTTGAACCCCCTGGACAGGCGCGGGGCTACACCTTC.

In nucleotides, the CDR3 is TGTGCCAGCAGCTTAGTGGGCGGGGACTCCTACGAGCAGTACTTC. This translates into CASSLVGGDSYEQYF. The chain employs TRBV7-2 and TRBJ2-7, with a weak D call TRBD2 (6 bases). Trimming pared 1 base from V and 0 bases from J, leaving 10 bases between. CDR3 size: 15 residues. The V gene's germline CDR1 is SGHTA and CDR2 FQGNSA.

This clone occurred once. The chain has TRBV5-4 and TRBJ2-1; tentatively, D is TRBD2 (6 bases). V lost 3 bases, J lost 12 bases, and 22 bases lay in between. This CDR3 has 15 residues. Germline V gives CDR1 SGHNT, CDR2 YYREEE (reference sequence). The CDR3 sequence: CASSSPRDFRRGQFF. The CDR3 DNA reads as TGTGCCAGCAGCTCCCCTAGGGACTTTCGGCGGGGGCAGTTCTTC. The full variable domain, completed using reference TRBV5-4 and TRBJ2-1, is ETGVTQSPTHLIKTRGQQVTLRCSSQSGHNTVSWYQQALGQGPQFIFQYYREEENGRGNFPPRFSGLQFPNYSSELNVNALELDDSALYLCASSSPRDFRRGQFFGPGTRLTVL.